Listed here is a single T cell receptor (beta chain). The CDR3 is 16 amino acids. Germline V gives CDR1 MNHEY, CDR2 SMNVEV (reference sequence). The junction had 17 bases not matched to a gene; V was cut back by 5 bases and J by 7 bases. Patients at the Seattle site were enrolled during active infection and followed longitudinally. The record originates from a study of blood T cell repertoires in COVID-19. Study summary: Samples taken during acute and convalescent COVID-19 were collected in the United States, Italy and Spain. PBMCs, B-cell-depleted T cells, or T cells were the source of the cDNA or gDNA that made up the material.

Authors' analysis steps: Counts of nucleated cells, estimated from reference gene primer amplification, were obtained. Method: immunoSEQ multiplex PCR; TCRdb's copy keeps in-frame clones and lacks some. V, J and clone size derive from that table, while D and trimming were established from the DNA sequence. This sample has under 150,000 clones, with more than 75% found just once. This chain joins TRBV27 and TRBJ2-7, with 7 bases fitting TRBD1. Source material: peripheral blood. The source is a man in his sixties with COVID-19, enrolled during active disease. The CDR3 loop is CASSTRQGSASLEQYF. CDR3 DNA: TGTGCCAGCAGTACCCGACAGGGATCGGCATCGTTGGAGCAGTACTTC.